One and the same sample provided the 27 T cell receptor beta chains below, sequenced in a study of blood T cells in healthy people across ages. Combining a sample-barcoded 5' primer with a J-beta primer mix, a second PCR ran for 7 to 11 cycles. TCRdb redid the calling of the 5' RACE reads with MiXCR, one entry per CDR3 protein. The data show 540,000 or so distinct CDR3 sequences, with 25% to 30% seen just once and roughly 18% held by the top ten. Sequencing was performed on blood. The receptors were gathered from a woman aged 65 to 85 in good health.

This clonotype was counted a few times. Here the CDR3 reads CAINDRGFQETQYF. For the CDR3, the DNA is TGTGCCATCAATGACAGGGGATTTCAAGAGACCCAGTACTTC. The chain has TRBV10-3 and TRBJ2-5; 8 nucleotides agree with TRBD1. With 7 bases clipped from V and 2 bases from J, the junction kept 6 bases outside the gene matches. The CDR3 sequence is 14 residues long. Germline-derived CDR1 and CDR2 are ENHRY and SYGVKD.

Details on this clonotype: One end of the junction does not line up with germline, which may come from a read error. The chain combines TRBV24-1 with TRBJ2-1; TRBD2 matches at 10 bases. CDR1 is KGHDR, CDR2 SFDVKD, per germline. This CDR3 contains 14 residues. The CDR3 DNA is TGTGCCACCCGTGATAGCGGGGGGTTGACTGAGCAGTTCTTC. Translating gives CATRDSGGLTEQFF.

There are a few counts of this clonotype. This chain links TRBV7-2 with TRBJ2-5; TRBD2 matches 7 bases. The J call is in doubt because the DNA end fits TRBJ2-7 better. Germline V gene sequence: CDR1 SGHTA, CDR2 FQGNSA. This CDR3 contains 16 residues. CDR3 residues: CASSLARSGSGYEQYF. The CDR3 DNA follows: TGTGCCAGCAGCTTAGCCCGGAGCGGTAGCGGGTACGAGCAGTACTTC.

For the CDR3, the DNA is TGTGCCAGCAGCGGCGGACAGTGGACTGAAGCTTTCTTT. Amino acids: CASSGGQWTEAFF. The chain joins TRBV9 to TRBJ1-1; D is possibly TRBD1 (6 bases). The length of the CDR3 is 13 residues. Germline V gene sequence: CDR1 SGDLS, CDR2 YYNGEE. V gave up 3 bases and J gave up 5 bases, with 11 bases separating them.

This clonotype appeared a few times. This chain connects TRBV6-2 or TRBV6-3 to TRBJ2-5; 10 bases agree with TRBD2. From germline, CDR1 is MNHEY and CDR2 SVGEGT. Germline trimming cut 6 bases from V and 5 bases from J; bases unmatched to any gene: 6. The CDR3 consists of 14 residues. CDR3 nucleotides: TGTGCCAGCAGGGGAGCGGGGGGGCGGGAGACCCAGTACTTC. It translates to CASRGAGGRETQYF.

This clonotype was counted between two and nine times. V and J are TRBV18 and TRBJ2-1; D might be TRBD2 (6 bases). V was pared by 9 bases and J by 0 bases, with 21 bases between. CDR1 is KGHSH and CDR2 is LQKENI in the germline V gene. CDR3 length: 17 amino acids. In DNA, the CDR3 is TGTGCCAGTTACTCAAAGGCCCGGGGGAGCTCCTACAATGAGCAGTTCTTC. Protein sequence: CASYSKARGSSYNEQFF.

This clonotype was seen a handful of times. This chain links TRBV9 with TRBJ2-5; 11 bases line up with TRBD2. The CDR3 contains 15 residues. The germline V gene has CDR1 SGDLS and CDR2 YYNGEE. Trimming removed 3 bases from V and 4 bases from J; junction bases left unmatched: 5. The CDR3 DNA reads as TGTGCCAGCAGCGCAACCGGGACTAGCGGAGAGACCCAGTACTTC. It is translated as CASSATGTSGETQYF. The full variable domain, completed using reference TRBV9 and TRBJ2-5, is DSGVTQTPKHLITATGQRVTLRCSPRSGDLSVYWYQQSLDQGLQFLIQYYNGEERAKGNILERFSAQQFPDLHSELNLSSLELGDSALYFCASSATGTSGETQYFGPGTRLLVL.

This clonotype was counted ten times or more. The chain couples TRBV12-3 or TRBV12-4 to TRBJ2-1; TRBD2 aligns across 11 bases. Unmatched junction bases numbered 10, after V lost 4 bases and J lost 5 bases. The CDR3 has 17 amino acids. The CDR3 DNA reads TGTGCCAGCAGTTCCGGGGTAGCGGGGGGGAGGGACAATGAGCAGTTCTTC. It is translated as CASSSGVAGGRDNEQFF.

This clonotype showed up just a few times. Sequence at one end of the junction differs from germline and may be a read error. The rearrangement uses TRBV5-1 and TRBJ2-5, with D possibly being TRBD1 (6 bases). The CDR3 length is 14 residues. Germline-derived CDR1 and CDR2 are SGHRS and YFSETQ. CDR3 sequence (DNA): TGCGCCAGCGGCTTGATAACAGGGTCCGAGACCCAGTACTTC. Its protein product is CASGLITGSETQYF.

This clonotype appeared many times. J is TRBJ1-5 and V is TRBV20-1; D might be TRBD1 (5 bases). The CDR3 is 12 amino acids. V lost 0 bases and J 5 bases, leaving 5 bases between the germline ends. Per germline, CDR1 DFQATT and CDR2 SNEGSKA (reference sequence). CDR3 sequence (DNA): TGCAGTGCTAGAGAGGGGCATCAGCCCCAGCATTTT. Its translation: CSAREGHQPQHF.

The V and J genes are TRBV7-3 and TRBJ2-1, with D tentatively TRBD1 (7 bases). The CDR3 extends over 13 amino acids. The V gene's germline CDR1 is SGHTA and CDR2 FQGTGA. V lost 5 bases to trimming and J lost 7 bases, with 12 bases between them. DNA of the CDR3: TGTGCCAGCAGCCCCCAGGGGGGAAATGAGCAGTTCTTC. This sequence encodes CASSPQGGNEQFF.

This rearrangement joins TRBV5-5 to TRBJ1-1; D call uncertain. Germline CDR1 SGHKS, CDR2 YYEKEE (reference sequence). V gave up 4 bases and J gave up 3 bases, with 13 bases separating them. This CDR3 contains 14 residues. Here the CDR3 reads CASSLLHGYTEAFF. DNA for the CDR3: TGTGCCAGCAGCCTATTACACGGTTACACTGAAGCTTTCTTT.

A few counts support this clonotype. The CDR3 spells CASRPSGPSGTGELFF. The CDR3 nucleotides read TGTGCCAGCAGGCCTAGCGGGCCCTCGGGGACCGGGGAGCTGTTTTTT. The V and J genes are TRBV12-3 or TRBV12-4 and TRBJ2-2; 8 nucleotides align to TRBD2. Trimming removed 6 bases from V and 5 bases from J; junction bases left unmatched: 11. The CDR3 length is 16 residues.

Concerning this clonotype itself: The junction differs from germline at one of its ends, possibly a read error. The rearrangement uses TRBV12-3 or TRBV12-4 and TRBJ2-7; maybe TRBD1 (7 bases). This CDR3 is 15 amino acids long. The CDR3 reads CASSLEGTGAYEQYF. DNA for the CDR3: TGCGCCAGCAGTTTGGAGGGCACAGGGGCCTACGAGCAGTACTTC.

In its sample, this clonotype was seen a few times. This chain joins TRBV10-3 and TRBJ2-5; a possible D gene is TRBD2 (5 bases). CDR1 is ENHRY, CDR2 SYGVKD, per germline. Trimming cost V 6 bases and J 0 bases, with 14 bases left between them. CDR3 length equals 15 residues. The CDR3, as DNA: TGTGCCATCAGCGACCCACCGGGGAACCAAGAGACCCAGTACTTC. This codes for CAISDPPGNQETQYF.

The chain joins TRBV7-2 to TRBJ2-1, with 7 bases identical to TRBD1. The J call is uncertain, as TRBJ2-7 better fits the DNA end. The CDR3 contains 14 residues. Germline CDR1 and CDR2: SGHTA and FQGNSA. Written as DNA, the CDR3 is TGTGCCAGCAGCCCCAGGACAGGAGTTTACGAGCAGTACTTC. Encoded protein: CASSPRTGVYEQYF.

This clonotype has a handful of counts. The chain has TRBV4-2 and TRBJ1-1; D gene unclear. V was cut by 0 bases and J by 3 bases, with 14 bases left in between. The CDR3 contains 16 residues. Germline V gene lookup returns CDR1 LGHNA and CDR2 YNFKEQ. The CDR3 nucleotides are TGTGCCAGCAGCCAAGATTCCGCAGGAGCTGACACTGAAGCTTTCTTT. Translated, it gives CASSQDSAGADTEAFF.

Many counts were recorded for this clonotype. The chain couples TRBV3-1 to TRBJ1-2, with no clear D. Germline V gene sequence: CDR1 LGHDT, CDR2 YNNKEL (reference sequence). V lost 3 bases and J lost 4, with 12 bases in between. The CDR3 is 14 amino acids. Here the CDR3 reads CASSQVVGSYGYTF. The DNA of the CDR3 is TGTGCCAGCAGCCAGGTGGTGGGGAGCTATGGCTACACCTTC.

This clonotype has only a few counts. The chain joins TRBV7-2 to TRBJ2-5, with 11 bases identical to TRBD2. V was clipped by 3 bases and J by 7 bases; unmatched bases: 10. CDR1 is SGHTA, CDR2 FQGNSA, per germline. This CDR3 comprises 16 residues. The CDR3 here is CASSFTSGGSWGTQYF. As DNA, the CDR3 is TGTGCCAGCAGCTTCACTAGCGGGGGATCTTGGGGGACCCAGTACTTC.

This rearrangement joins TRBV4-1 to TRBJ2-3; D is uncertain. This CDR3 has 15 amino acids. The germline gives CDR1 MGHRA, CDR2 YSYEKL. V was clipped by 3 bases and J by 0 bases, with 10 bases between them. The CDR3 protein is CASSHRPASTDTQYF. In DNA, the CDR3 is TGCGCCAGCAGCCATCGACCAGCTAGCACAGATACGCAGTATTTT.

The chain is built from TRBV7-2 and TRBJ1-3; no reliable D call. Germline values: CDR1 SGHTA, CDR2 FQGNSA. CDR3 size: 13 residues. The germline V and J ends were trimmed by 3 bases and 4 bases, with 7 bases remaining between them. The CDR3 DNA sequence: TGTGCCAGCAGCTTGGAGAAAGGAAACACCATATATTTT. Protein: CASSLEKGNTIYF.

Here the CDR3 reads CASSQVEGATNYGYTF. CDR3 nucleotides: TGTGCCAGCAGCCAAGTTGAGGGGGCGACTAACTATGGCTACACCTTC. This chain joins TRBV4-2 and TRBJ1-2; TRBD1 agrees at 7 bases. Per the germline V gene, CDR1 is LGHNA and CDR2 is YNFKEQ. CDR3 length: 16 residues. V lost 1 base, J lost 0 bases, and 5 bases stayed unmatched.

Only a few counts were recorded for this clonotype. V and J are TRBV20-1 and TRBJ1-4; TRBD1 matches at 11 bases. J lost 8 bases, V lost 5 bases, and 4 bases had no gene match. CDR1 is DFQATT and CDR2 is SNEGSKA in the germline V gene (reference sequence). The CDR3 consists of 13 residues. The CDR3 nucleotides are TGCAGTGCTGCCGGGACAGGGGGAGAAAAACTGTTTTTT. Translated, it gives CSAAGTGGEKLFF.

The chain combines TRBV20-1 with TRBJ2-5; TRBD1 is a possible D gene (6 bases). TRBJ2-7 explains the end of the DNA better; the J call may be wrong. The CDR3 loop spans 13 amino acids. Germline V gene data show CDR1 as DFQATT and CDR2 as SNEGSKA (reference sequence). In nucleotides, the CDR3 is TGCAGTGCTCCGGATGGACAGAGCTACGAGCAGTACTTC. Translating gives CSAPDGQSYEQYF.

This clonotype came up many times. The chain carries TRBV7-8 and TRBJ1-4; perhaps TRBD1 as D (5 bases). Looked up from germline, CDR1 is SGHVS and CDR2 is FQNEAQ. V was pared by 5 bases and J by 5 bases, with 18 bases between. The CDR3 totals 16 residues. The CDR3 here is CASSPNPGGFNEKLFF. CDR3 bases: TGTGCCAGCAGCCCTAACCCGGGGGGATTCAATGAAAAACTGTTTTTT.

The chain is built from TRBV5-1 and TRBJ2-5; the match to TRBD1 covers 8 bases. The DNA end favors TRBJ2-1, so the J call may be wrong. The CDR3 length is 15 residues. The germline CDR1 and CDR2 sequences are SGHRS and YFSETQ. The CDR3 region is CASSYLDRGENEQFF. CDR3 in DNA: TGCGCCAGCAGCTACCTCGACAGGGGCGAGAATGAGCAGTTCTTC.

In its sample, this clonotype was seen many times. The CDR3 sequence is CASLAGDEQYF. In nucleotides, the CDR3 is TGTGCCAGCCTAGCGGGGGACGAGCAGTACTTC. The genes are TRBV6-6 and TRBJ2-7; 10 positions match TRBD2. Germline loops: CDR1 MNHNY, CDR2 SVGAGI (reference sequence). The length of the CDR3 is 11 residues. With V trimmed by 8 bases and J by 5 bases, 0 bases remained unmatched.